A single sample gave rise to the 4 T cell receptor beta chains below, sequenced in a study of blood T cell repertoires in COVID-19. Libraries were prepared by immunoSEQ multiplex PCR; TCRdb keeps only in-frame clonotypes and omits some of them. The sample has 250,000 to 350,000 clones, about nine tenths seen once. Sequenced sample: peripheral blood. These receptors originate from a woman between 25 and 40 years old with active or convalescent COVID-19.

The V gene is TRBV6-5, the J gene TRBJ1-6; D is uncertain. Germline V gene data show CDR1 as MNHEY and CDR2 as SVGAGI. The germline V and J ends were trimmed by 7 bases and 3 bases, with 10 bases remaining between them. The CDR3 extends over 14 amino acids. The CDR3 is CASTSTVYNSPLHF. The CDR3 bases are TGTGCCAGCACAAGCACAGTCTATAATTCACCCCTCCACTTT.

The chain joins TRBV30 to TRBJ2-7, with TRBD1 as a possible D gene (5 bases). The germline V gene encodes CDR1 GTSNPN and CDR2 SVGIG (reference sequence). This CDR3 is built from 13 residues. The V gene lost 1 base and the J gene lost 5 bases, with 12 bases spanning the gap. DNA for the CDR3: TGTGCCTGGAGTGGGGGCACCGGCGACGAGCAGTACTTC. It is translated as CAWSGGTGDEQYF.

This chain links TRBV3-1 (or the pseudogene TRBV3-2) with TRBJ2-1; D remains unclear. Germline V gene data show CDR1 as LGHDT and CDR2 as YNNKEL (reference sequence). Trimming removed 3 bases at V and 7 bases at J, with 4 bases between. CDR3 size: 11 residues. The CDR3 DNA follows: TGTGCCAGCAGCCAGGAGAATGAGCAGTTCTTC. It encodes CASSQENEQFF.

The chain recombines TRBV19 with TRBJ2-5, with D possibly being TRBD2 (7 bases). Germline values: CDR1 LNHDA, CDR2 SQIVND (reference sequence). Trimming removed 3 bases from V and 4 bases from J, with 15 bases in between. This CDR3 region has 15 residues. The DNA of the CDR3 is TGTGCCAGTAGTATCCGGGGGGCTAGGTTAGAGACCCAGTACTTC. The encoded protein is CASSIRGARLETQYF.